Below are 15 T cell receptor beta chains sequenced from a single sample in a study of T cells after yellow fever vaccination. TCRdb called the 5' RACE reads again in MiXCR, with one record for every CDR3 protein. The profile shows hundreds of thousands of distinct CDR3 sequences, roughly 6.2% of them singletons. The specimen was PBMCs, collected 5 days after the yellow fever booster vaccination. The receptors derive from a man younger than 40 who received the YFV17D yellow fever vaccine.

V is TRBV5-1 and J is TRBJ1-1; 8 nucleotides match TRBD1. This CDR3 has 15 residues. Losses at the gene ends were 7 bases for V and 0 bases for J; bases not matched to a gene: 8. The V gene's germline CDR1 is SGHRS and CDR2 YFSETQ. The chain's CDR3 is CASHPGGTMNTEAFF. The DNA of the CDR3 is TGCGCCAGCCACCCAGGGGGCACAATGAACACTGAAGCTTTCTTT.

There are many counts of this clonotype. The rearrangement links TRBV20-1 to TRBJ2-1, with D tentatively TRBD2 (5 bases). This CDR3 has 11 residues. V shed 2 bases and J shed 11 bases, with 10 bases lying between them. Germline assignment: CDR1 DFQATT and CDR2 SNEGSKA (reference sequence). DNA for the CDR3: TGCAGTGCTAGAAACGACTACAAGCAGTTCTTC. This translates into CSARNDYKQFF.

Ten or more counts support this clonotype. This rearrangement joins TRBV14 to TRBJ2-1; a possible D gene is TRBD1 (5 bases). Germline V gene sequence: CDR1 SGHDN, CDR2 FVKESK. Trimming took off 5 bases at V and 9 bases at J, with 14 bases between the two ends. The CDR3 totals 13 residues. CDR3 in amino acids: CASSGPRVGEQFF. CDR3 nucleotides: TGTGCCAGCAGCGGGCCCAGGGTCGGTGAGCAGTTCTTC. The full variable domain, with the rest looked up from reference TRBV14 and TRBJ2-1, is EAGVTQFPSHSVIEKGQTVTLRCDPISGHDNLYWYRRVMGKEIKFLLHFVKESKQDESGMPNNRFLAERTGGTYSTLKVQPAELEDSGVYFCASSGPRVGEQFFGPGTRLTVL.

This clonotype turned up a few times. The V gene is TRBV28, the J gene TRBJ2-4, with D perhaps matching TRBD2 (6 bases). Germline V gene sequence: CDR1 MDHEN, CDR2 SYDVKM. The CDR3 spans 15 residues. The V end was cut by 6 bases, the J end by 0 bases, with 12 bases between. The DNA for the CDR3 is TGTGCCAGCAGGGGACTCAGACTAGCCAAAAACATTCAGTACTTC. Protein product: CASRGLRLAKNIQYF.

This clonotype was picked up a small number of times. The gene calls are TRBV20-1 and TRBJ2-5; 11 bases are shared with TRBD1. This CDR3 has 15 amino acids. Germline V gives CDR1 DFQATT, CDR2 SNEGSKA (reference sequence). With V trimmed by 6 bases and J by 0 bases, 6 bases remained unmatched. The CDR3 DNA reads TGCAGTGCCATGCCGGGACAGGGGGACCAAGAGACCCAGTACTTC. Its protein product is CSAMPGQGDQETQYF.

This clonotype was counted only a few times. This chain links TRBV12-3 or TRBV12-4 with TRBJ2-3; D unresolved. V was trimmed by 1 base and J by 0 bases, leaving 14 bases between them. The CDR3 loop spans 17 amino acids. The CDR3, as DNA: TGTGCCAGCAGTTTAGACAGCTCCCTTACTAGCACAGATACGCAGTATTTT. It translates to CASSLDSSLTSTDTQYF.

The chain employs TRBV20-1 and TRBJ2-7; TRBD2 matches 9 bases. This CDR3 has 14 residues. Per the germline V gene, CDR1 is DFQATT and CDR2 is SNEGSKA (reference sequence). V gave up 6 bases and J gave up 4 bases; unmatched junction bases: 10. Written as DNA, the CDR3 is TGCAGTGCCCGCATGGGTAGCGGGAGATACGAGCAGTACTTC. It translates to CSARMGSGRYEQYF.

The V call is TRBV6-1, the J call TRBJ2-1, with 10 bases lining up with TRBD1. Germline lookup yields CDR1 MNHNS and CDR2 SASEGT. The CDR3 length is 14 residues. The V and J ends lost 6 bases and 8 bases, in that order; junction bases with no gene match: 7. The CDR3 nucleotides are TGTGCCAGCAGCCGGGACAGGGGAACGTATGAGCAGTTCTTC. Translation: CASSRDRGTYEQFF.

The table lists this clonotype with a few counts. V usage is TRBV18 and J usage is TRBJ1-6; a possible D gene is TRBD1 (5 bases). This CDR3 is built from 16 residues. The germline V and J ends were trimmed by 3 bases and 0 bases, with 9 bases remaining between them. Germline CDR1 KGHSH, CDR2 LQKENI. The CDR3 DNA reads TGTGCCAGCTCACCGGGACGAAGCTCCTATAATTCACCCCTCCACTTT. This translates into CASSPGRSSYNSPLHF.

The rearrangement links TRBV19 to TRBJ1-1; no firm D call. CDR1 and CDR2 from the germline V gene are LNHDA and SQIVND (reference sequence). V dropped 5 bases and J dropped 6 bases, with 13 bases sitting between them. The CDR3 loop spans 13 amino acids. Here the CDR3 DNA reads TGTGCCAGTAGTCCCGAGGGAGGACCTGAAGCTTTCTTT. Amino acids: CASSPEGGPEAFF.

This clonotype has just a few counts. The chain joins TRBV12-3 or TRBV12-4 to TRBJ2-7; the D call may be TRBD1 or TRBD2 (5 bases each). Trimming left V 6 bases short and J 7 bases short, with 16 bases between. This CDR3 region has 13 residues. The CDR3 reads CASSLPLRGEQYF. CDR3 nucleotides: TGTGCCAGCAGCCTACCCCTGAGGGGTGAGCAGTACTTC.

The V gene is TRBV7-2, the J gene TRBJ1-5, with D possibly being TRBD1 (5 bases). The V end was cut by 6 bases, the J end by 7 bases, with 13 bases between. The CDR3 consists of 13 residues. The germline CDR1 and CDR2 sequences are SGHTA and FQGNSA. The CDR3 DNA reads TGTGCCAGCAGTCCCCCGGGGGGGCAGCCCCAGCATTTT. This translates into CASSPPGGQPQHF. The full variable domain, its missing parts supplied by reference TRBV7-2 and TRBJ1-5, is GAGVSQSPSNKVTEKGKDVELRCDPISGHTALYWYRQSLGQGLEFLIYFQGNSAPDKSGLPSDRFSAERTGGSVSTLTIQRTQQEDSAVYLCASSPPGGQPQHFGDGTRLSIL.

About this clonotype itself: An end of the junction differs from the germline gene, which may be a read error. The CDR3 coding sequence is TGCAGCGTCAGAGATAAGGGACTATCGGCAGGAAACAACATATATTTT. Translating it yields CSVRDKGLSAGNNIYF. The V call is TRBV29-1, the J call TRBJ1-3, with D possibly matching TRBD1 (5 bases). CDR1 and CDR2 from the germline V gene are SQVTM and ANQGSEA. The CDR3 consists of 16 residues.

There are many counts of this clonotype. The chain joins TRBV7-2 to TRBJ2-2, with 12 bases lining up with TRBD2. The germline V gene encodes CDR1 SGHTA and CDR2 FQGNSA. CDR3 length equals 16 residues. After removal of 3 bases from V and 8 bases from J, the junction contained 7 bases not matched to a gene. This chain's CDR3 is CASSLRTSGTLGELFF. The CDR3 DNA reads TGTGCCAGCAGCTTGAGGACTAGCGGGACTTTAGGGGAGCTGTTTTTT.

This clonotype was observed a few times. The chain employs TRBV5-1 and TRBJ2-1, with D unresolved. The CDR3 has 14 amino acids. CDR1 SGHRS and CDR2 YFSETQ come from the germline V gene. V shed 1 base and J shed 6 bases, with 11 bases lying between them. The CDR3 bases are TGCGCCAGCAGCTTGAATACTGCGGTCAATGAGCAGTTCTTC. This codes for CASSLNTAVNEQFF.